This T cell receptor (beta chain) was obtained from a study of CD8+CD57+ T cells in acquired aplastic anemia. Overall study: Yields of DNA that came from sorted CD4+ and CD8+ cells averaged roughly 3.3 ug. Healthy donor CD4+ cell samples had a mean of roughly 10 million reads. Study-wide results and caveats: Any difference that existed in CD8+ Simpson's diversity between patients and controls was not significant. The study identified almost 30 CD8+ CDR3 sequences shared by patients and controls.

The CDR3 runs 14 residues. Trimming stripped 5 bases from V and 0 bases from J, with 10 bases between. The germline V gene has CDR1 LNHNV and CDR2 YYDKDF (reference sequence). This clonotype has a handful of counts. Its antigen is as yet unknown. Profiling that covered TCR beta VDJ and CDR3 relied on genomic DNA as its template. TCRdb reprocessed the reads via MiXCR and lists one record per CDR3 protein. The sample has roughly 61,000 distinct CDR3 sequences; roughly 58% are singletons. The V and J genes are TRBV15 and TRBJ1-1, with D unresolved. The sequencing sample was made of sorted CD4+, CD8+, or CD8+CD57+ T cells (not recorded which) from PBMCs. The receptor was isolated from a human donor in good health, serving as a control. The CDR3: CATSRTRMNTEAFF. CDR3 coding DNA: TGTGCCACCAGCCGCACTAGGATGAACACTGAAGCTTTCTTT.